This TCR beta chain comes out of a study of cytotoxic CD8 clonotypes in ibrutinib-treated CLL. Study-level background: The patient breakdown showed fewer than twelve relapsed/refractory and some 16 treatment-naive cases, with fewer than 18 IGHV unmutated. Outcomes included roughly 24 partial and 2 complete responses; after median roughly six years, roughly 15 stayed remitted and some 12 progressed.

CDR1 is MNHEY and CDR2 is SMNVEV in the germline V gene (reference sequence). The CDR3 runs 15 residues. V was clipped by 3 bases and J by 7 bases, with 18 bases between them. Sequencing was designed to attain a depth spanning 1 in 200,000 to 1 in 1 million T cells. Clones were read by immunoSEQ multiplex PCR, and TCRdb kept only the in-frame ones, dropping some. The table records about 160,000 clones, roughly 80% of them present only once. This rearrangement joins TRBV27 to TRBJ1-2; a weak D match, TRBD1 (6 bases). The TCR was taken from a human donor with chronic lymphocytic leukemia. The sample was PBMCs, taken after 24 months of ibrutinib treatment. The CDR3 loop is CASSLRQGRRGGYTF. DNA for the CDR3: TGTGCCAGCAGTTTGCGCCAGGGGCGCCGAGGTGGCTACACCTTC.